This TCR beta chain was observed in a study of T-cell reconstitution after alpha-beta-depleted transplantation in children. The ends were cut back, 5 bases at V and 5 bases at J, with 12 bases in the middle. The CDR3 loop spans 14 amino acids. Unique molecular identifiers were incorporated when the TCRbeta library was constructed. Using its own MiXCR run on the PCR reads, TCRdb lists one record per CDR3 protein. Of around 960,000 distinct CDR3 sequences detected, under 30% appear once; the ten largest clones hold under 30%. The sequence was collected from a boy in the first two years of life who had a stem cell transplant for SCID, so the T cells may come from the graft donor. This sample comprised PBMCs, mostly from graft donor cells, obtained 360 days after TCRalphabeta/CD19-depleted stem cell transplant. The chain recombines TRBV12-3 or TRBV12-4 with TRBJ2-2; D perhaps matches TRBD1 (5 bases). CDR3 amino acids: CASSPSGITGELFF. CDR3 DNA sequence: TGTGCCAGCAGTCCCTCAGGGATTACCGGGGAGCTGTTTTTT.